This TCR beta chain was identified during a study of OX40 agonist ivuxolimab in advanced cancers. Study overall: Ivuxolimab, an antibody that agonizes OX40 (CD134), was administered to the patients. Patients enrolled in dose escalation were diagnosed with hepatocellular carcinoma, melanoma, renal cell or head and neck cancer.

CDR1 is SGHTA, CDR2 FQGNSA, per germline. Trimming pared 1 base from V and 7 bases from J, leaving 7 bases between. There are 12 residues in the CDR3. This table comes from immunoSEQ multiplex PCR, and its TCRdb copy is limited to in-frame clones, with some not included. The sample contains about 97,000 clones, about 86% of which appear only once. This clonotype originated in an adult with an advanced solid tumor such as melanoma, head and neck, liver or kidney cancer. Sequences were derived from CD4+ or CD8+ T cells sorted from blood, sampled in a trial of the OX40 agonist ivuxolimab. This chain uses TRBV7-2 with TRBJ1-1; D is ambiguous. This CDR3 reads CASSLEGSEAFF. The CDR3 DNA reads TGTGCCAGCAGCTTAGAGGGCAGTGAAGCTTTCTTT.